Below, one T cell receptor (beta chain) is given with its context. The record originates from a study of CD8 T cells in Susac syndrome. The CDR3 runs 17 residues. The junction had 12 bases not matched to a gene; V was cut back by 5 bases and J by 3 bases. Germline CDR1 is SEHNR and CDR2 is FQNEAQ (reference sequence). Reverse transcription of 0.5 to 1 ug RNA was performed with random hexamers. Using its own MiXCR run on the immunoSEQ multiplex PCR reads, TCRdb lists one record per CDR3 protein. The sample contains more than 85,000 distinct CDR3 sequences, around 97% of which appear only once. The sample taken for sequencing was CD4+ T cells from PBMCs. The sequence was obtained from a human donor in good health. The rearrangement links TRBV7-9 to TRBJ2-1; the match to TRBD2 covers 8 bases. CDR3 in amino acids: CASSQTRLAKNYNEQFF. CDR3 nucleotides: TGTGCCAGCAGCCAGACGCGACTAGCGAAAAACTACAATGAGCAGTTCTTC.